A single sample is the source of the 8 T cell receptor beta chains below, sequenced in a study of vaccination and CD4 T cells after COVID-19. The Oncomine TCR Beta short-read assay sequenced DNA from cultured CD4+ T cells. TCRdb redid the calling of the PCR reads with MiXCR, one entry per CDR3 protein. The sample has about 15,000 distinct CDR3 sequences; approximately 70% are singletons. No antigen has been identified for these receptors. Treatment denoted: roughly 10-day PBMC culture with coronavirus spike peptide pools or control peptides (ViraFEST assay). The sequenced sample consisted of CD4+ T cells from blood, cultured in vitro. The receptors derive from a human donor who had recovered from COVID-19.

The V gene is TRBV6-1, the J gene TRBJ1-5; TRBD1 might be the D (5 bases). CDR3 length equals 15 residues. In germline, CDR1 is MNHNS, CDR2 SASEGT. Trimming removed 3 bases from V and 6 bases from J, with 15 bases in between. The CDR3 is CASSDGGVVIQPQHF. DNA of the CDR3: TGTGCCAGCAGTGATGGGGGGGTGGTTATTCAGCCCCAGCATTTT.

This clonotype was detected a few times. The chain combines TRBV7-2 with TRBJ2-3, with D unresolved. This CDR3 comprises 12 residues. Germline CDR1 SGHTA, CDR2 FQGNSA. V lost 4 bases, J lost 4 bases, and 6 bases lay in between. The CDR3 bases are TGTGCCAGCAGCTGGGTCGCAGATACGCAGTATTTT. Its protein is CASSWVADTQYF.

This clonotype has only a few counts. In DNA form, the CDR3 reads TGTGCCTGGAGTAAGGGGACAGGGGTGAACACTGAAGCTTTCTTT. It translates to CAWSKGTGVNTEAFF. V gene TRBV30 combines with J gene TRBJ1-1; 10 bases agree with TRBD1. The CDR3 has 15 residues. V was clipped by 2 bases and J by 0 bases; unmatched bases: 3. Germline V gene lookup returns CDR1 GTSNPN and CDR2 SVGIG (reference sequence).

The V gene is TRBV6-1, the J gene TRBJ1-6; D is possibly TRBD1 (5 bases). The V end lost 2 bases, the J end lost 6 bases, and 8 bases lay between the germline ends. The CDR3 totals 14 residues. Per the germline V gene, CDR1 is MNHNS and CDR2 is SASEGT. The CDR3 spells CASSERGSNSPLHF. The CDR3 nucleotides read TGTGCCAGCAGTGAACGGGGGAGTAATTCACCCCTCCACTTT.

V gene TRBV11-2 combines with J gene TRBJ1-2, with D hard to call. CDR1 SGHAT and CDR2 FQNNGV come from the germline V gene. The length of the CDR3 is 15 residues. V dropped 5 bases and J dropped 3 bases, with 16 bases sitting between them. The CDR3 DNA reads TGTGCCAGCAGCCTCACCCCCCAAAGCTACTATGGCTACACCTTC. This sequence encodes CASSLTPQSYYGYTF.

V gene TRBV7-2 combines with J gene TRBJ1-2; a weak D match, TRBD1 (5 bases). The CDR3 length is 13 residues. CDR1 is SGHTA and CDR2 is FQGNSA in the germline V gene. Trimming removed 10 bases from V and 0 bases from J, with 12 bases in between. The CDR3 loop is CATSPQANYGYTF. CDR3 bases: TGTGCCACCTCCCCACAGGCTAACTATGGCTACACCTTC.

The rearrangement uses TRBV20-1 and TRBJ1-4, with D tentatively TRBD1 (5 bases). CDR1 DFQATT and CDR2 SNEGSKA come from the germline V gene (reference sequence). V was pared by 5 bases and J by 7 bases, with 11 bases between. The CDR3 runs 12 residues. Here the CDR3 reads CSARQGVEKLFF. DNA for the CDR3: TGCAGTGCTCGGCAGGGCGTTGAAAAACTGTTTTTT.

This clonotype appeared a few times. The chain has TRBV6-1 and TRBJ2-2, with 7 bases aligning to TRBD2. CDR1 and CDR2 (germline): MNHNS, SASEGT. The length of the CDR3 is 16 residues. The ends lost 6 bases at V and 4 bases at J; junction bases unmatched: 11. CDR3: CASRGRGDLATGELFF. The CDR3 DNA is TGTGCCAGCAGGGGCCGGGGGGATTTGGCCACCGGGGAGCTGTTTTTT.